The entry below gives a single T cell receptor beta chain sequence along with its context. This sample is drawn from a study of T cell changes during pregnancy in multiple sclerosis. CDR1 is SGHTA, CDR2 FQGNSA, per germline. The CDR3 length is 16 residues. With 5 bases clipped from V and 7 bases from J, the junction kept 10 bases outside the gene matches. Only in-frame clones appear in the TCRdb table, and some are missing; sequencing was by immunoSEQ multiplex PCR. The table records 45,000 to 60,000 clones, about nine tenths of them present only once. The TCR was taken from a female donor in good health, enrolled as a control in a pregnancy study. The input for sequencing was peripheral blood, taken after pregnancy. This rearrangement joins TRBV7-2 to TRBJ2-1, with 11 bases aligning to TRBD2. In DNA, the CDR3 is TGTGCCAGCAGCCCAATAGCGGGGGGGCCGCTGAATGAGCAGTTCTTC. Its protein is CASSPIAGGPLNEQFF.